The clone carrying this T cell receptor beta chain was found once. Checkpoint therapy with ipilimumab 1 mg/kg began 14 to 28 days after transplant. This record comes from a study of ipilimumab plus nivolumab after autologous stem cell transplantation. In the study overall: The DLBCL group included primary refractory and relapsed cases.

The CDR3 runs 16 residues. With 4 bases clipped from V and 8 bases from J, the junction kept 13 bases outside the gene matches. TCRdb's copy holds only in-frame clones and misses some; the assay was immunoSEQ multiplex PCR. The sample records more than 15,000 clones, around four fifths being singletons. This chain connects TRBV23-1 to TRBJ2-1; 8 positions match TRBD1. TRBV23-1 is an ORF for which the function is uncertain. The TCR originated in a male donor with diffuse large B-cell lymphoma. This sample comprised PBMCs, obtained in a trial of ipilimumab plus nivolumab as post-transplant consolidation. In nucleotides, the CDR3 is TGCGCCAGCAGTCTTCCAAAGAAGGACAGGGAGGATGAGCAGTTCTTC. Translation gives CASSLPKKDREDEQFF.